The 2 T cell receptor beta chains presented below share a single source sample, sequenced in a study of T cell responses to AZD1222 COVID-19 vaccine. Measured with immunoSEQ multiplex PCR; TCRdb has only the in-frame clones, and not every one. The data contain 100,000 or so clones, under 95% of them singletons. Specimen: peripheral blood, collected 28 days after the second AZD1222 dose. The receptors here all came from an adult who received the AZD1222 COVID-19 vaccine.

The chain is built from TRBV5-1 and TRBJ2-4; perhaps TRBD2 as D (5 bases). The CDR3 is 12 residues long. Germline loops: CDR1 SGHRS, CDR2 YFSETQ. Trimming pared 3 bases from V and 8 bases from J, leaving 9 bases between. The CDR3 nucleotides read TGCGCCAGCAGCTCCCAGAGGGACATTCAGTACTTC. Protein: CASSSQRDIQYF.

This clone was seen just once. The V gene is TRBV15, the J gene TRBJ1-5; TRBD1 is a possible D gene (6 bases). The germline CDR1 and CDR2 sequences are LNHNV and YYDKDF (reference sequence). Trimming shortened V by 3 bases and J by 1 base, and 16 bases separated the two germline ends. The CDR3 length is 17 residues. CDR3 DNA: TGTGCCACCAGCAGGAGCGTAAGGGGGGCGAGCAATCAGCCCCAGCATTTT. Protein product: CATSRSVRGASNQPQHF.